The 22 T cell receptor beta chains listed next were all sequenced from one sample in a study of cytomegalovirus exposure and HLA in healthy donors. PCR used 60 Vbeta primers and 13 Jbeta primers. Assay: immunoSEQ multiplex PCR; the TCRdb copy retains only in-frame clones and omits some. The data show about 130,000 clones, around 85% seen once. Sequencing was performed on PBMCs. The receptors stem from a woman aged 30 to 39 in good health and CMV-seropositive.

The CDR3 here is CASSLGVPLALGYTF. Written as DNA, the CDR3 is TGCGCCAGCAGCTTGGGAGTCCCTCTAGCCCTTGGCTACACCTTC. The gene calls are TRBV5-1 and TRBJ1-2; D gene uncertain. Deletions cut 0 bases from V and 7 bases from J, with 16 bases between. CDR3 size: 15 residues. In germline, CDR1 is SGHRS, CDR2 YFSETQ.

In its sample, this clone was seen a few times. The chain employs TRBV9 and TRBJ2-7; TRBD2 is a possible D gene (6 bases). The CDR3 totals 15 residues. Germline V gene data show CDR1 as SGDLS and CDR2 as YYNGEE. The germline V and J ends were trimmed by 3 bases and 2 bases, with 15 bases remaining between them. Here the CDR3 DNA reads TGTGCCAGCAGCGCCCGGGACTCGAAAACCTACGAGCAGTACTTC. This gives the protein CASSARDSKTYEQYF.

The table lists this clone with a count of one. The chain carries TRBV28 and TRBJ2-5; a possible D gene is TRBD2 (7 bases). Germline loops: CDR1 MDHEN, CDR2 SYDVKM. This CDR3 has 16 residues. V lost 6 bases, J lost 7 bases, and 24 bases lay in between. As DNA, the CDR3 is TGTGCCAGCAGCCCCACCCAGGGTGGGGGGGGGCGGACCCAGTACTTC. This codes for CASSPTQGGGGRTQYF.

This rearrangement joins TRBV2 to TRBJ2-5, with no clear D. The V end was cut by 1 base, the J end by 2 bases, with 8 bases between. CDR3 size: 14 residues. Germline V gene data show CDR1 as SNHLY and CDR2 as FYNNEI. CDR3 sequence: CASSEGWLQETQYF. The DNA for the CDR3 is TGTGCCAGCAGTGAAGGTTGGCTGCAAGAGACCCAGTACTTC.

The chain links TRBV5-1 to TRBJ1-4; 10 bases line up with TRBD1. V shed 4 bases and J 6 bases; nucleotides not matched to a gene: 3. Germline loops: CDR1 SGHRS, CDR2 YFSETQ. CDR3 length: 14 residues. CDR3: CASSRQGADEKLFF. In nucleotides, the CDR3 is TGCGCCAGCAGCAGACAGGGGGCGGATGAAAAACTGTTTTTT.

This clone was observed a single time. J is TRBJ1-1 and V is TRBV6-5; 10 positions match TRBD1. The CDR3 covers 15 residues. The J segment lost 7 bases and the V segment lost 6 bases, leaving 11 bases of the junction unmatched. Germline V gene data show CDR1 as MNHEY and CDR2 as SVGAGI. The CDR3: CASRSPGQGIFEAFF. CDR3 sequence (DNA): TGTGCCAGCAGGTCCCCGGGACAGGGGATTTTTGAAGCTTTCTTT.

This clone was recorded once. The chain recombines TRBV5-4 with TRBJ2-7; 10 nucleotides agree with TRBD1. This CDR3 comprises 15 residues. Losses at the gene ends were 2 bases for V and 5 bases for J; bases not matched to a gene: 7. Germline CDR1 and CDR2: SGHNT and YYREEE (reference sequence). The CDR3 nucleotides are TGTGCCAGCAGCTTAACCGGGACAGGGGAGGACGAGCAGTACTTC. Translated, it gives CASSLTGTGEDEQYF. The variable domain in full, completed from reference TRBV5-4 and TRBJ2-7, reads ETGVTQSPTHLIKTRGQQVTLRCSSQSGHNTVSWYQQALGQGPQFIFQYYREEENGRGNFPPRFSGLQFPNYSSELNVNALELDDSALYLCASSLTGTGEDEQYFGPGTRLTVT.

The rearrangement uses TRBV14 and TRBJ1-4; 11 positions match TRBD1. V was pared by 0 bases and J by 8 bases, with 8 bases of the junction left unmatched. The germline V gene encodes CDR1 SGHDN and CDR2 FVKESK. The CDR3 covers 17 residues. This chain's CDR3 is CASSQDRWDRGKEKLFF. CDR3 sequence (DNA): TGTGCCAGCAGCCAAGATCGCTGGGACAGGGGGAAGGAAAAACTGTTTTTT.

The chain uses TRBV6-6 and TRBJ2-3; D may be TRBD1 (5 bases). The V end lost 2 bases, the J end lost 8 bases, and 11 bases lay between the germline ends. This CDR3 has 13 residues. Per germline, CDR1 MNHNY and CDR2 SVGAGI (reference sequence). CDR3 bases: TGTGCCAGCAGTTACGGTGGACACCTTACGCAGTATTTT. It encodes CASSYGGHLTQYF.

This chain uses TRBV30 with TRBJ2-2, with 7 positions matching TRBD1. CDR1 is GTSNPN and CDR2 is SVGIG in the germline V gene (reference sequence). The CDR3 runs to 14 residues. V lost 3 bases to trimming and J lost 5 bases; unmatched junction nucleotides: 6. DNA for the CDR3: TGTGCCTGGAGGAGGGGGCCAGGGACCGGGGAGCTGTTTTTT. Protein sequence: CAWRRGPGTGELFF. Variable domain in full (rest from reference TRBV30 and TRBJ2-2): SQTIHQWPATLVQPVGSPLSLECTVEGTSNPNLYWYRQAAGRGLQLLFYSVGIGQISSEVPQNLSASRPQDRQFILSSKKLLLSDSGFYLCAWRRGPGTGELFFGEGSRLTVL.

The chain couples TRBV2 to TRBJ2-5; the match to TRBD1 covers 7 bases. Per germline, CDR1 SNHLY and CDR2 FYNNEI. There are 13 residues in the CDR3. V lost 5 bases and J lost 4; bases outside the gene matches: 4. The CDR3 DNA reads TGTGCCAGCAGTTCACAGGGGTTAGAGACCCAGTACTTC. This codes for CASSSQGLETQYF.

J is TRBJ2-1 and V is TRBV27, with 12 bases matching TRBD2. The trim removed 2 bases at V and 2 bases at J, leaving 1 base unmatched. The CDR3 covers 16 residues. Germline V CDR1 and CDR2: MNHEY, SMNVEV (reference sequence). The CDR3 is CASSLGLAGTYNEQFF. CDR3 sequence (DNA): TGTGCCAGCAGTTTAGGACTAGCGGGGACCTACAATGAGCAGTTCTTC.

V gene TRBV6-5 combines with J gene TRBJ1-2; 7 bases are shared with TRBD1. This CDR3 contains 13 residues. Trimming took 6 bases from V and 8 from J; bases not matched to a gene: 9. Germline lookup yields CDR1 MNHEY and CDR2 SVGAGI. The CDR3: CASRPLGQAGYTF. The CDR3 bases are TGTGCCAGCAGGCCCCTCGGACAGGCGGGCTACACCTTC.

About this clone: Distinct nucleotide sequences in the sample also encode this CDR3. The chain links TRBV5-1 to TRBJ1-2, with D tentatively TRBD1 (5 bases). Germline lookup yields CDR1 SGHRS and CDR2 YFSETQ. CDR3 length: 13 amino acids. With 0 bases removed from V and 5 bases from J, the gap between germline ends came to 8 bases. CDR3 protein: CASSLAGLYGYTF. The CDR3 region has the DNA TGCGCCAGCAGCTTGGCAGGGCTATATGGCTACACCTTC.

V is TRBV7-9 and J is TRBJ1-1; D ambiguous. CDR1 SEHNR and CDR2 FQNEAQ come from the germline V gene (reference sequence). V was clipped by 2 bases and J by 1 base, with 5 bases between them. This CDR3 comprises 13 residues. The chain's CDR3 is CASSLIENTEAFF. The CDR3 nucleotides are TGTGCCAGCAGCTTAATAGAGAACACTGAAGCTTTCTTT. The full variable domain, its missing parts supplied by reference TRBV7-9 and TRBJ1-1, is DTGVSQNPRHKITKRGQNVTFRCDPISEHNRLYWYRQTLGQGPEFLTYFQNEAQLEKSRLLSDRFSAERPKGSFSTLEIQRTEQGDSAMYLCASSLIENTEAFFGQGTRLTVV.

This chain joins TRBV28 and TRBJ1-2; D might be TRBD1 (6 bases). V was trimmed by 2 bases and J by 8 bases, leaving 12 bases between them. The CDR3 consists of 13 residues. Germline V lookup: CDR1 MDHEN, CDR2 SYDVKM. The CDR3 protein is CASSLRSGEGYTF. Written as DNA, the CDR3 is TGTGCCAGCAGTTTAAGGTCAGGGGAAGGCTACACCTTC.

The chain couples TRBV15 to TRBJ2-5; D gene uncertain. This CDR3 is built from 13 residues. V lost 5 bases and J lost 0, with 7 bases in between. CDR1 and CDR2 from the germline V gene are LNHNV and YYDKDF (reference sequence). CDR3 in amino acids: CATSGQNQETQYF. For the CDR3, the DNA is TGTGCCACCAGCGGGCAGAACCAAGAGACCCAGTACTTC.

The genes are TRBV9 and TRBJ2-1; 8 bases align to TRBD1. With 3 bases clipped from V and 4 bases from J, the junction kept 9 bases outside the gene matches. The length of the CDR3 is 16 residues. Germline V gene data show CDR1 as SGDLS and CDR2 as YYNGEE. The CDR3 coding sequence is TGTGCCAGCAGCGCCACAACAGGGGGGCTTTACAATGAGCAGTTCTTC. It yields the protein CASSATTGGLYNEQFF.

The chain links TRBV9 to TRBJ1-4; weak D call: TRBD1 (5 bases). CDR1 is SGDLS, CDR2 YYNGEE, per germline. The V and J ends lost 0 bases and 5 bases respectively, with 14 bases between them. This CDR3 is built from 16 residues. DNA of the CDR3: TGTGCCAGCAGCGTAGGAATTGGGGGAGGCAATGAAAAACTGTTTTTT. Translated, it gives CASSVGIGGGNEKLFF. Full variable domain (remainder filled in from reference TRBV9 and TRBJ1-4): DSGVTQTPKHLITATGQRVTLRCSPRSGDLSVYWYQQSLDQGLQFLIQYYNGEERAKGNILERFSAQQFPDLHSELNLSSLELGDSALYFCASSVGIGGGNEKLFFGSGTQLSVL.

The chain is built from TRBV6-6 and TRBJ1-1; D possibly corresponds to TRBD1 (5 bases). Germline CDR1 is MNHNY and CDR2 is SVGAGI (reference sequence). The ends were cut back, 3 bases at V and 3 bases at J, with 11 bases in the middle. The CDR3 loop spans 14 amino acids. CDR3 in amino acids: CASSYSGMDTEAFF. CDR3 bases: TGTGCCAGCAGTTATTCAGGGATGGACACTGAAGCTTTCTTT.

The gene calls are TRBV6-1 and TRBJ1-6; 7 bases line up with TRBD1. V lost 3 bases to trimming and J lost 6 bases; unmatched junction nucleotides: 5. Germline CDR1 is MNHNS and CDR2 is SASEGT. The CDR3 extends over 15 amino acids. This CDR3 reads CASSDLHRGNSPLHF. The CDR3 DNA reads TGTGCCAGCAGTGACCTTCACAGGGGTAATTCACCCCTCCACTTT.

The chain has TRBV5-1 and TRBJ2-7, with 10 bases that match TRBD1. CDR1 and CDR2 from the germline V gene are SGHRS and YFSETQ. The CDR3 covers 16 residues. V was pared by 0 bases and J by 6 bases, with 9 bases of the junction left unmatched. CDR3 in amino acids: CASSLAPSGTGVEQYF. In DNA, the CDR3 is TGCGCCAGCAGCTTGGCCCCCAGCGGGACAGGGGTCGAGCAGTACTTC.